This TCR beta chain is from a study of cytomegalovirus exposure and HLA in healthy donors. About the research overall: Early on, a data release was issued that held 80 million or so unique TCRs from HLA-typed donors. Study-wide points: Diagnosis of cytomegalovirus status made by the classifier reportedly showed high specificity and sensitivity. Immune exposure information available was restricted to CMV serostatus.

On this clone: The antigen is not known.

The germline V gene encodes CDR1 LNHDA and CDR2 SQIVND (reference sequence). The CDR3 has 14 amino acids. V lost 7 bases, J lost 5 bases, and 15 bases lay in between. This PCR relied on a set of 60 Vbeta primers and 13 Jbeta primers. Libraries were prepared by immunoSEQ multiplex PCR; TCRdb keeps only in-frame clonotypes and omits some of them. The table records roughly 100,000 clones, around 85% of them present only once. This receptor was identified in a man in his sixties in good health and CMV-seronegative. Sequencing used PBMCs. The chain carries TRBV19 and TRBJ1-5, with TRBD1 as a possible D gene (5 bases). The CDR3 spells CASNGAVADQPQHF. The CDR3 nucleotides are TGTGCCAGTAATGGGGCAGTCGCAGATCAGCCCCAGCATTTT. The full variable domain, rest sourced from reference TRBV19 and TRBJ1-5, is DGGITQSPKYLFRKEGQNVTLSCEQNLNHDAMYWYRQDPGQGLRLIYYSQIVNDFQKGDIAEGYSVSREKKESFPLTVTSAQKNPTAFYLCASNGAVADQPQHFGDGTRLSIL.